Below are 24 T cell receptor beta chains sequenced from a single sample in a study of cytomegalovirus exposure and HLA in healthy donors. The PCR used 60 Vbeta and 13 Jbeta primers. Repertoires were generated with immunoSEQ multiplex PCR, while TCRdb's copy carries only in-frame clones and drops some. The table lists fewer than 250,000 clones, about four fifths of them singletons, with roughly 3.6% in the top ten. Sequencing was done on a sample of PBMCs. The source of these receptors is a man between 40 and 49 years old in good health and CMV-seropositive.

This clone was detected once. Here the CDR3 reads CSVGQSGTDTQYF. CDR3 coding DNA: TGCAGCGTTGGACAGTCTGGCACAGATACGCAGTATTTT. The chain uses TRBV29-1 and TRBJ2-3, with D possibly matching TRBD1 (5 bases). Between the trimmed V and J ends, which lost 4 bases and 1 base, there was a span of 9 bases. The CDR3 is 13 residues long. Germline CDR1 SQVTM, CDR2 ANQGSEA.

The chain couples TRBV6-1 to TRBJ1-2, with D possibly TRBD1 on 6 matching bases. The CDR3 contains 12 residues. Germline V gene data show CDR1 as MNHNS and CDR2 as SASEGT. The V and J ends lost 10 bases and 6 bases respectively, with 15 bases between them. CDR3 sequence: CATWGGADGYTF. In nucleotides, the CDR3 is TGTGCCACTTGGGGGGGGGCTGATGGCTACACCTTC.

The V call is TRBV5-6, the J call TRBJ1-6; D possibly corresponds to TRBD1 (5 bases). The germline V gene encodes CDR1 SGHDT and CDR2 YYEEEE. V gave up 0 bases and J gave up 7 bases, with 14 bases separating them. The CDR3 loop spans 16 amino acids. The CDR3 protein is CASSLGGGHPNSPLHF. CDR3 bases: TGTGCCAGCAGCTTGGGGGGGGGTCACCCAAATTCACCCCTCCACTTT. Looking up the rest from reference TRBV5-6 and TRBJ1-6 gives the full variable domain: DAGVTQSPTHLIKTRGQQVTLRCSPKSGHDTVSWYQQALGQGPQFIFQYYEEEERQRGNFPDRFSGHQFPNYSSELNVNALLLGDSALYLCASSLGGGHPNSPLHFGNGTRLTVT.

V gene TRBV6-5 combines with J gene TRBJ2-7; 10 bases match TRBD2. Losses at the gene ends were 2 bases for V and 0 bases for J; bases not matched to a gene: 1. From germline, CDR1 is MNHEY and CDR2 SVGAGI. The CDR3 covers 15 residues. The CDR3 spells CASSYASGSSYEQYF. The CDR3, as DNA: TGTGCCAGCAGTTACGCTAGCGGGAGCTCCTACGAGCAGTACTTC.

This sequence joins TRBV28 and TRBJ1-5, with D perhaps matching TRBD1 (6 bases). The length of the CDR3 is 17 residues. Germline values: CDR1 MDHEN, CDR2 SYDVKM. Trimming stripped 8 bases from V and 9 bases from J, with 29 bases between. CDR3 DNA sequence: TGTGCCAGCTCATCAGGGGCAGGGGCCCATAGTTTTGGGCCCCAGCATTTT. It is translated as CASSSGAGAHSFGPQHF.

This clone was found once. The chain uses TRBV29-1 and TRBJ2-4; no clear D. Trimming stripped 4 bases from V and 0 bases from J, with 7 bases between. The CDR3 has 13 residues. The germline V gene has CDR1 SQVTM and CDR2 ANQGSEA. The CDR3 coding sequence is TGCAGCGTTGTATGGCTAGCCAAAAACATTCAGTACTTC. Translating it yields CSVVWLAKNIQYF.

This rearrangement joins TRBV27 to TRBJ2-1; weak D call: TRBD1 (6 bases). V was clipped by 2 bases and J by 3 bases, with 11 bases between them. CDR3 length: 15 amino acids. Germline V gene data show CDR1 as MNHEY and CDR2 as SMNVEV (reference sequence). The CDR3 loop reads CASSLLQGYYNEQFF. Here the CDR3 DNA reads TGTGCCAGCAGTTTACTCCAGGGGTACTACAATGAGCAGTTCTTC.

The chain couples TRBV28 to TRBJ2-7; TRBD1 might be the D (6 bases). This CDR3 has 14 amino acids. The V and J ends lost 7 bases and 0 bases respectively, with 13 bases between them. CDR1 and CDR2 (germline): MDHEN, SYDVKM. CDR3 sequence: CASNIAGVSYEQYF. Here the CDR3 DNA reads TGTGCCAGCAACATTGCAGGGGTCTCCTACGAGCAGTACTTC. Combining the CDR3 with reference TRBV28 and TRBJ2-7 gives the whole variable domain DVKVTQSSRYLVKRTGEKVFLECVQDMDHENMFWYRQDPGLGLRLIYFSYDVKMKEKGDIPEGYSVSREKKERFSLILESASTNQTSMYLCASNIAGVSYEQYFGPGTRLTVT.

CDR3 sequence reads: CASSSPAVETQYF. The DNA of the CDR3 is TGTGCCAGCAGTTCACCCGCGGTGGAGACCCAGTACTTC. V usage is TRBV6-5 and J usage is TRBJ2-5; D uncertain. The V end was cut by 4 bases, the J end by 5 bases, with 11 bases between. The CDR3 loop spans 13 amino acids. The germline CDR1 and CDR2 sequences are MNHEY and SVGAGI.

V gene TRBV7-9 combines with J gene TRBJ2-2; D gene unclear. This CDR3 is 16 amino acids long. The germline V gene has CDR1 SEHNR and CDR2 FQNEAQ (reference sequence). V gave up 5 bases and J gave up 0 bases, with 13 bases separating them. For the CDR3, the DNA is TGTGCCAGCAGCCCCATACGACTCGCGAACACCGGGGAGCTGTTTTTT. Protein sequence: CASSPIRLANTGELFF. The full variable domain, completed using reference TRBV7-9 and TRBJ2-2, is DTGVSQNPRHKITKRGQNVTFRCDPISEHNRLYWYRQTLGQGPEFLTYFQNEAQLEKSRLLSDRFSAERPKGSFSTLEIQRTEQGDSAMYLCASSPIRLANTGELFFGEGSRLTVL.

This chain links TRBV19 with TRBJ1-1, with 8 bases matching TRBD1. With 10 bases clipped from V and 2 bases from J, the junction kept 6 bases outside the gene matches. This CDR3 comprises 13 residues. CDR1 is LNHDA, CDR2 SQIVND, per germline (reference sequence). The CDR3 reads CATNGQGNTEAFF. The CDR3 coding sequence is TGTGCCACTAACGGACAGGGCAACACTGAAGCTTTCTTT.

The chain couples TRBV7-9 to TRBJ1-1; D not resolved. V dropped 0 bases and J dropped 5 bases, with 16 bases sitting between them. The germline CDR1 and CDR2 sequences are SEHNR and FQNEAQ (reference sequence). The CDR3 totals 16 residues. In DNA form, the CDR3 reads TGTGCCAGCAGCTTAGCGGGTCTGGGAGGGAGGACTGAAGCTTTCTTT. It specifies CASSLAGLGGRTEAFF.

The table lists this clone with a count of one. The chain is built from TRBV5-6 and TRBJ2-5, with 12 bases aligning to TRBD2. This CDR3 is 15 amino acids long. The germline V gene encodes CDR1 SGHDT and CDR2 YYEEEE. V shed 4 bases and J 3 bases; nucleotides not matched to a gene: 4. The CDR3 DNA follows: TGTGCCAGCAGCCTGGGACTAGCGGGCAAAGAGACCCAGTACTTC. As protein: CASSLGLAGKETQYF. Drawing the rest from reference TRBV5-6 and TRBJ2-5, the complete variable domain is DAGVTQSPTHLIKTRGQQVTLRCSPKSGHDTVSWYQQALGQGPQFIFQYYEEEERQRGNFPDRFSGHQFPNYSSELNVNALLLGDSALYLCASSLGLAGKETQYFGPGTRLLVL.

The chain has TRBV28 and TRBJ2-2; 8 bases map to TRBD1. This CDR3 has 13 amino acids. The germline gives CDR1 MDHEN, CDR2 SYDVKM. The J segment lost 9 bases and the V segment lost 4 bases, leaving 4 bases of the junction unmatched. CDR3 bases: TGTGCCAGCAGTTCACAGGGGGAGTGGGAGCTGTTTTTT. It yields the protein CASSSQGEWELFF.

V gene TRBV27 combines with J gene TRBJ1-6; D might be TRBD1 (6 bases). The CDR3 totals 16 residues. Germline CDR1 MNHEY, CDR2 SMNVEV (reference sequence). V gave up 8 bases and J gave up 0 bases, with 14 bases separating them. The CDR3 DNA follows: TGTGCCAGCGGACAGCTGCTCAGCTCCTATAATTCACCCCTCCACTTT. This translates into CASGQLLSSYNSPLHF.

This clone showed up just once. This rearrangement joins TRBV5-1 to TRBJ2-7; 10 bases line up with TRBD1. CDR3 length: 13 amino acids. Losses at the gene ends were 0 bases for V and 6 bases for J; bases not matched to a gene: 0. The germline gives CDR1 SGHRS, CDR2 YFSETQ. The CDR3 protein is CASSLGQGAEQYF. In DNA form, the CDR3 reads TGCGCCAGCAGCTTGGGACAGGGGGCCGAGCAGTACTTC.

The CDR3 sequence: CASSQITHPPGHTYEQYF. As DNA, the CDR3 is TGTGCCAGCTCACAAATAACCCACCCCCCGGGACATACCTACGAGCAGTACTTC. The rearrangement uses TRBV18 and TRBJ2-7; D possibly corresponds to TRBD1 (6 bases). The CDR3 consists of 18 residues. Germline CDR1 KGHSH, CDR2 LQKENI. Trimming removed 4 bases at V and 2 bases at J, with 24 bases between.

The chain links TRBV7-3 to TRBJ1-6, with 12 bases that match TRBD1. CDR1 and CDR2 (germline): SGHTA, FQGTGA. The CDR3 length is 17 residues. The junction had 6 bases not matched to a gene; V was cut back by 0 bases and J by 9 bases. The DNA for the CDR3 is TGTGCCAGCAGCTTAACGGTGGGACAGGGGGCTAGTTCACCCCTCCACTTT. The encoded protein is CASSLTVGQGASSPLHF.

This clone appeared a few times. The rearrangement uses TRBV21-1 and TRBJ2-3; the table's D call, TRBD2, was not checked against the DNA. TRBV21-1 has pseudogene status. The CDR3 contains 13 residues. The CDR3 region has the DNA TGTGCCAGCAGCCGAAATCCGGGATCTACGCAGTATTTT. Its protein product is CASSRNPGSTQYF.

The CDR3 is CASIRGRGQSNTEAFF. The CDR3 nucleotides are TGTGCCAGTATTCGGGGCAGGGGACAATCGAACACTGAAGCTTTCTTT. The V gene is TRBV19, the J gene TRBJ1-1; maybe TRBD1 (6 bases). Trimming took off 7 bases at V and 1 base at J, with 19 bases between the two ends. CDR3 length: 16 amino acids. Germline lookup yields CDR1 LNHDA and CDR2 SQIVND (reference sequence).

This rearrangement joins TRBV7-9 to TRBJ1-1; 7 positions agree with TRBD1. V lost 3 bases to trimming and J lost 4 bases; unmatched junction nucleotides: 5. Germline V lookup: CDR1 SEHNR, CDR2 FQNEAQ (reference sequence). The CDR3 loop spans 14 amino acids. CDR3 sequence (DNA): TGTGCCAGCAGCTTTGAGGGGGCAATCACTGAAGCTTTCTTT. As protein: CASSFEGAITEAFF.

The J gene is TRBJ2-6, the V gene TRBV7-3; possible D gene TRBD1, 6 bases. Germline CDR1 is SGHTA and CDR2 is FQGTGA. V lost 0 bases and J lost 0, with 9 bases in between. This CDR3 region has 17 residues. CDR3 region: CASSLTGALSGANVLTF. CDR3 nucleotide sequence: TGTGCCAGCAGCTTAACGGGGGCCCTCTCTGGGGCCAACGTCCTGACTTTC.

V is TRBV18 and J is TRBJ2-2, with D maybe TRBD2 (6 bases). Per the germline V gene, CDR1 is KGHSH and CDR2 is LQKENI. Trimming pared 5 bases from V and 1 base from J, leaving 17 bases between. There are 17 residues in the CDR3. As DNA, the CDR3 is TGTGCCAGCTCATCAAAGGAGGGACGGAAGAACACCGGGGAGCTGTTTTTT. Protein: CASSSKEGRKNTGELFF.

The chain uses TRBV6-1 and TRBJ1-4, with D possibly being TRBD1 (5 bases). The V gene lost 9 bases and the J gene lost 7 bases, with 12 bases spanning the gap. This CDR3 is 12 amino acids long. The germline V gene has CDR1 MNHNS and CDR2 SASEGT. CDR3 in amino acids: CASTGGGEKLFF. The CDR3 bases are TGTGCCAGTACGGGGGGTGGTGAAAAACTGTTTTTT.